This is a list of T cell receptor beta chains from one sample in a study of CD8 T cells in Susac syndrome. TCRdb fed the immunoSEQ multiplex PCR reads into MiXCR, producing one record per CDR3 protein. The sample contains 150,000 to 200,000 distinct CDR3 sequences, roughly nine tenths of which appear only once. The specimen was CD4+ T cells from PBMCs. Source of these receptors: a human donor with Susac syndrome. Both conserved end residues are part of each CDR3. A D gene is named only where the DNA matches it firmly. Clone size appears in some rows only: once, few, many, or a class for an expanded clone.

>TRBJ2-5|.|TRBV28|.
TGTGCCAGCAGTTTATCAACTAGACAGGAGTACTTC
CASSLSTRQEYF
>TRBJ2-3|.|TRBV6-1|TRBD1
TGTGCCAGCAGTGAAGTCGAGGGCAGGGGGCTCACAGATACGCAGTATTTT
CASSEVEGRGLTDTQYF
>TRBJ2-7|.|TRBV12-3/TRBV12-4|.
TGTGCCAGCAGTGCCGGTCGCTACGAGCAGTACTTC
CASSAGRYEQYF
>TRBJ1-1|.|TRBV20-1|.
TGCAGTGCTAGAAAATCTGGGTTGATCAATGAAGTTTTCTTT
CSARKSGLINEVFF
>TRBJ1-1|.|TRBV6-6|.
TGTGCCAGCAGAACGCCGAAGGGGATGAACACTGAAGCTTTCTTT
CASRTPKGMNTEAFF
>TRBJ2-4|.|TRBV28|.
TGTGCCAGCGCCCTTAGCGCCAAAAACATTCAGTACTTC
CASALSAKNIQYF
>TRBJ1-5|.|TRBV2|.
TGTGCCAGCAGTGGTGGGGACTACAATCAGCCCCAGCATTTT
CASSGGDYNQPQHF
>TRBJ2-5|.|TRBV5-1|TRBD2
TGCGCCAGCAGCTTGGGTAGCGGGAAAGAGACCCAGTACTTC
CASSLGSGKETQYF
>TRBJ2-1|once|TRBV6-1|.
TGTGCCAGTGACCGGGGGTACTACAATGAGCAGTTCTTC
CASDRGYYNEQFF
>TRBJ2-1|.|TRBV5-1|TRBD2
TGCGCCAGCAGCTCTAGCGGGAGGGATTACAATGAGCAGTTCTTC
CASSSSGRDYNEQFF
>TRBJ2-4|.|TRBV19|.
TGTGCCAGTAGTTTAAACGGACGGGAAAACATTCAGTACTTC
CASSLNGRENIQYF
>TRBJ2-4|.|TRBV20-1|.
TGCAGTGCTAGTAAGGTAGCCAAAAACATTCAGTACTTC
CSASKVAKNIQYF
>TRBJ2-7|.|TRBV7-8|.
TGTGCCAGCAGCTCGAGGGCCTTCGAGGGCCACGAGCAGTACTTC
CASSSRAFEGHEQYF
>TRBJ2-5|once|TRBV7-9|.
TGTGCCAGCAGCTTTGGGCAGAAAGAGACCCAGTACTTC
CASSFGQKETQYF
>TRBJ2-3|.|TRBV11-2|.
TGTGCCAGCAGCTTAGTTGGGGTAGATACGCAGTATTTT
CASSLVGVDTQYF
>TRBJ1-2|.|TRBV4-2|.
TGTGCCAGCAGCCAAGACAGGAGAGCTAACTATGGCTACACCTTC
CASSQDRRANYGYTF
>TRBJ2-7|.|TRBV18|TRBD1
TGTGCCAGCTCACCAAAAACCGGGACAGGGGTGACGTACGAGCAGTACTTC
CASSPKTGTGVTYEQYF